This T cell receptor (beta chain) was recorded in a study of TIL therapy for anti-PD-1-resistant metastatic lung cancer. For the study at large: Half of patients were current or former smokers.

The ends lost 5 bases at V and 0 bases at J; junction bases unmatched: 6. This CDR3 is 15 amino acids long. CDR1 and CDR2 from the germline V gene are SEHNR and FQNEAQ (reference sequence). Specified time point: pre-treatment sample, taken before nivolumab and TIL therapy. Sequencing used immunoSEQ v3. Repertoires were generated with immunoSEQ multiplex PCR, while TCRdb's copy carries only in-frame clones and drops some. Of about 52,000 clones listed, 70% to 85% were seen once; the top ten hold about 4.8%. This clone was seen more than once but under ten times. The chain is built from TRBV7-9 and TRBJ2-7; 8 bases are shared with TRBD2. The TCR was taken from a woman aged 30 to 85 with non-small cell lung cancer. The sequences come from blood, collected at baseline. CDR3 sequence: CASSPSGFLSYEQYF. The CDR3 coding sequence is TGTGCCAGCAGCCCTAGCGGGTTCCTCTCCTACGAGCAGTACTTC. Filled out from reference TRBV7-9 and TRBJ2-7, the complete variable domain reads DTGVSQNPRHKITKRGQNVTFRCDPISEHNRLYWYRQTLGQGPEFLTYFQNEAQLEKSRLLSDRFSAERPKGSFSTLEIQRTEQGDSAMYLCASSPSGFLSYEQYFGPGTRLTVT.